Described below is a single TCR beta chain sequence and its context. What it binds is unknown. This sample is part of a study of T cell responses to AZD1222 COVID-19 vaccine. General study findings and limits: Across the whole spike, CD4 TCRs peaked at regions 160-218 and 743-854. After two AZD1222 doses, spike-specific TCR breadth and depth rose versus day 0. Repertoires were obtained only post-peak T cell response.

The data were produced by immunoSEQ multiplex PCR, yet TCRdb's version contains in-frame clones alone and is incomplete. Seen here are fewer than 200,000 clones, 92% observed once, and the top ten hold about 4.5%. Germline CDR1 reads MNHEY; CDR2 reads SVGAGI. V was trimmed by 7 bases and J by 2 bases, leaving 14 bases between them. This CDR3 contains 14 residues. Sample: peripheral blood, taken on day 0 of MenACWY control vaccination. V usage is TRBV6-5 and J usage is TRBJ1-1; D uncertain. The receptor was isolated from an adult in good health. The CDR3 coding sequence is TGTGCCAGCACCGCCGAGCGGGCTAACACTGAAGCTTTCTTT. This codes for CASTAERANTEAFF.